This T cell receptor beta chain was captured by sequencing in a study of shared clonotypes between healthy human individuals. Whole-study results and caveats: Despite large depth, sorted-subset datasets appeared incompletely sequenced.

For this clone: The antigen is unknown.

Trimming left V 3 bases short and J 2 bases short, with 14 bases between. The CDR3 loop spans 15 amino acids. The germline CDR1 and CDR2 sequences are SGDLS and YYNGEE. The method was immunoSEQ multiplex PCR; TCRdb's version includes in-frame clones alone and lacks a portion of them. The profile shows about 1 million clones, approximately 76% of them singletons. This TCR came from a man aged 18-30 years in good health. Source material: memory CD4+ T cells sorted from blood. Indicated subset: CD45RA-negative fraction. The V and J genes are TRBV9 and TRBJ2-5; D may match TRBD1 or TRBD2 (5 bases each). The CDR3 region has the DNA TGTGCCAGCAGCGCGAGCCCGGGACCTCAAGAGACCCAGTACTTC. Translation gives CASSASPGPQETQYF.